One and the same sample provided the 30 T cell receptor beta chains below, sequenced in a study of shared clonotypes between healthy human individuals. Profiled with immunoSEQ multiplex PCR; TCRdb holds only in-frame clones, not every one. The table records some 2.1 million clones, 95% of them present only once. Sequenced input: naive CD4+ T cells sorted from blood. The subset: CD45RA+ positively selected. The source of these receptors is a man between 18 and 29 years old in good health.

V and J are TRBV5-1 and TRBJ2-5; D is unclear. V dropped 4 bases and J dropped 2 bases, with 21 bases sitting between them. Germline V lookup: CDR1 SGHRS, CDR2 YFSETQ. The CDR3 extends over 17 amino acids. CDR3 in amino acids: CASSPQITSPPQETQYF. The CDR3 DNA follows: TGCGCCAGCAGCCCGCAGATCACAAGCCCCCCACAAGAGACCCAGTACTTC.

Points on this clone: Other nucleotide sequences in the sample specify the same CDR3. The CDR3 region has the DNA TGTGCCAGCTCCCCGTCTTCGGGGAGTGGAAACACCATATATTTT. It codes for CASSPSSGSGNTIYF. The gene calls are TRBV18 and TRBJ1-3; D gene uncertain. CDR1 is KGHSH and CDR2 is LQKENI in the germline V gene. This CDR3 spans 15 amino acids. V lost 6 bases and J lost 3, with 15 bases in between.

This rearrangement joins TRBV10-2 to TRBJ1-1; D ambiguous. Germline V gene data show CDR1 as WSHSY and CDR2 as SAAADI. V dropped 2 bases and J dropped 7 bases, with 17 bases sitting between them. The CDR3 is 15 residues long. The CDR3 region has the DNA TGCGCCAGCAGTGAGGGCAGAAAGCAATACCTTGAAGCTTTCTTT. This encodes CASSEGRKQYLEAFF.

The chain carries TRBV7-9 and TRBJ2-7; D uncertain. Trimming pared 3 bases from V and 3 bases from J, leaving 6 bases between. The CDR3 has 12 residues. CDR1 is SEHNR and CDR2 is FQNEAQ in the germline V gene (reference sequence). The CDR3 spells CASSLNYYEQYF. The CDR3 region has the DNA TGTGCCAGCAGCTTGAATTACTACGAGCAGTACTTC.

The J gene is TRBJ1-2, the V gene TRBV19, with D tentatively TRBD1 (5 bases). V lost 6 bases to trimming and J lost 4 bases, with 15 bases between them. The CDR3 runs to 14 residues. Germline loops: CDR1 LNHDA, CDR2 SQIVND (reference sequence). The CDR3 DNA follows: TGTGCCAGTAGCGCACTAGGGGTGGGCTATGGCTACACCTTC. This gives the protein CASSALGVGYGYTF.

V gene TRBV21-1 combines with J gene TRBJ1-2. TRBV21-1 is deemed a pseudogene. The CDR3 contains 17 residues. CDR3 nucleotides: TGTGCCAGTACCAATAACCCATCACCTACGCTATACTATGGCTACACCTTC. Translated, it gives CASTNNPSPTLYYGYTF.

The chain employs TRBV4-3 and TRBJ2-5, with D perhaps matching TRBD1 or TRBD2 (7 bases each). V was trimmed by 3 bases and J by 7 bases, leaving 21 bases between them. The CDR3 is made up of 16 amino acids. CDR1 LGHNA and CDR2 YSLEER come from the germline V gene. The DNA of the CDR3 is TGCGCCAGCAGCCAGGATGGGAGGGGGCCATTTGGGACCCAGTACTTC. Translation: CASSQDGRGPFGTQYF.

The rearrangement links TRBV7-8 to TRBJ1-2, with D possibly TRBD1 on 6 matching bases. Trimming removed 0 bases from V and 2 bases from J, with 22 bases in between. Germline values: CDR1 SGHVS, CDR2 FQNEAQ. There are 19 residues in the CDR3. The CDR3 protein is CASSLAAPGGNSPNYGYTF. The CDR3 DNA sequence: TGTGCCAGCAGCTTAGCGGCCCCGGGGGGCAATAGCCCAAACTATGGCTACACCTTC.

Comments on this clone: This could be a read error, since a much larger clone is one nucleotide away. This sample also contains other DNA sequences that code for the same CDR3. The CDR3 region is CSARDGNEQFF. DNA of the CDR3: TGCAGTGCTAGAGATGGAAATGAGCAGTTCTTC. The V call is TRBV20-1, the J call TRBJ2-1; D ambiguous. CDR3 length: 11 residues. Trimming stripped 0 bases from V and 7 bases from J, with 4 bases between. Per the germline V gene, CDR1 is DFQATT and CDR2 is SNEGSKA (reference sequence).

With respect to this clone: Different DNA sequences within this sample yield the same CDR3. The chain links TRBV6-5 to TRBJ2-7; 7 bases align to TRBD1. This CDR3 spans 12 amino acids. The V segment lost 8 bases and the J segment 2 bases; nucleotides outside the gene matches: 3. Germline V gene lookup returns CDR1 MNHEY and CDR2 SVGAGI. The CDR3 bases are TGTGCCAGCGGAGACAGGGCCTACGAGCAGTACTTC. This translates into CASGDRAYEQYF.

This clone showed up just a few times. The gene calls are TRBV28 and TRBJ1-6; no firm D call. Trimming removed 4 bases from V and 7 bases from J, with 14 bases in between. The CDR3 is 15 amino acids. CDR1 is MDHEN, CDR2 SYDVKM, per germline. The CDR3 bases are TGTGCCAGCAGTTCAAACAGTTTTGGAAATTCACCCCTCCACTTT. Protein: CASSSNSFGNSPLHF.

The chain couples TRBV18 to TRBJ2-1; maybe TRBD2 (6 bases). V dropped 1 base and J dropped 1 base, with 11 bases sitting between them. CDR3 size: 16 residues. Germline loops: CDR1 KGHSH, CDR2 LQKENI. CDR3 nucleotides: TGTGCCAGCTCACCACGGGTAGCGGAATCCTACAATGAGCAGTTCTTC. This encodes CASSPRVAESYNEQFF.

The chain joins TRBV27 to TRBJ2-7; D gene ambiguous. Germline CDR1 and CDR2: MNHEY and SMNVEV (reference sequence). The germline V and J ends were trimmed by 5 bases and 0 bases, with 14 bases remaining between them. The CDR3 has 15 amino acids. CDR3 DNA sequence: TGTGCCAGCAGTGCCTTGACTGCTGGCTCCTACGAGCAGTACTTC. Protein sequence: CASSALTAGSYEQYF.

This sequence joins TRBV18 and TRBJ2-1; 8 nucleotides line up with TRBD2. The V gene end was trimmed by 0 bases and the J gene end by 8 bases; junction bases not matched to a gene: 6. CDR3 length: 15 amino acids. Germline CDR1 and CDR2: KGHSH and LQKENI. The CDR3, as DNA: TGTGCCAGCTCACCACCGCTCGGGAGGGCTTATGAGCAGTTCTTC. Its translation: CASSPPLGRAYEQFF.

This chain joins TRBV6-5 and TRBJ1-2, with 8 bases aligning to TRBD1. Germline-derived CDR1 and CDR2 are MNHEY and SVGAGI. V dropped 6 bases and J dropped 7; count of bases not matched to a gene: 7. The CDR3 is 13 amino acids. The CDR3 DNA reads as TGTGCCAGCAGCCAGGACAGGGCTGGTGGCTACACCTTC. Translation: CASSQDRAGGYTF.

V is TRBV6-1 and J is TRBJ1-1; D gene unclear. Germline V gene data show CDR1 as MNHNS and CDR2 as SASEGT. This CDR3 contains 13 residues. V was pared by 3 bases and J by 3 bases, with 8 bases between. The CDR3 is CASSDVWDTEAFF. DNA for the CDR3: TGTGCCAGCAGTGACGTCTGGGACACTGAAGCTTTCTTT.

For this clone: Other DNA variants within this sample encode the same CDR3. The gene calls are TRBV14 and TRBJ1-1; D is undetermined. V was cut by 2 bases and J by 0 bases, with 4 bases left in between. This CDR3 comprises 13 residues. The germline gives CDR1 SGHDN, CDR2 FVKESK. CDR3 residues: CASSQSVNTEAFF. In DNA, the CDR3 is TGTGCCAGCAGCCAATCCGTGAACACTGAAGCTTTCTTT.

The V gene is TRBV7-9, the J gene TRBJ2-3; 9 bases align to TRBD2. The junction had 20 bases not matched to a gene; V was cut back by 5 bases and J by 5 bases. The CDR3 spans 19 residues. Looked up from germline, CDR1 is SEHNR and CDR2 is FQNEAQ (reference sequence). The CDR3 bases are TGTGCCAGCAGCCCCCTTAGGATAGCGGGAGTTTCATCTTTAGATACGCAGTATTTT. Amino acid sequence: CASSPLRIAGVSSLDTQYF.

The CDR3 region has the DNA TGCGCCAGCAGCTCGGTGTTAGGCAGGTCTAGCACAGATACGCAGTATTTT. Translation: CASSSVLGRSSTDTQYF. V usage is TRBV5-1 and J usage is TRBJ2-3; no clear D gene. V shed 3 bases and J shed 0 bases, with 17 bases lying between them. Germline assignment: CDR1 SGHRS and CDR2 YFSETQ. This CDR3 has 17 residues. The full variable domain, its missing parts supplied by reference TRBV5-1 and TRBJ2-3, is KAGVTQTPRYLIKTRGQQVTLSCSPISGHRSVSWYQQTPGQGLQFLFEYFSETQRNKGNFPGRFSGRQFSNSRSEMNVSTLELGDSALYLCASSSVLGRSSTDTQYFGPGTRLTVL.

With respect to this clone: Other DNA sequences from this sample encode an identical CDR3 as well. The rearrangement links TRBV2 to TRBJ1-1; possibly TRBD1 for D (6 bases). Trimming stripped 0 bases from V and 5 bases from J, with 10 bases between. From germline, CDR1 is SNHLY and CDR2 FYNNEI. The CDR3 sequence is 14 residues long. CDR3 sequence: CASSEALQGTEAFF. The CDR3 nucleotides are TGTGCCAGCAGTGAAGCGCTACAGGGTACTGAAGCTTTCTTT.

This chain joins TRBV27 and TRBJ1-5; D remains ambiguous. The V end was cut by 0 bases, the J end by 11 bases, with 11 bases between. In germline, CDR1 is MNHEY, CDR2 SMNVEV (reference sequence). This CDR3 is built from 13 residues. This CDR3 reads CASSLSVEWAQHF. CDR3 coding DNA: TGTGCCAGCAGTTTATCGGTCGAATGGGCCCAGCATTTT.

The V gene is TRBV10-3, the J gene TRBJ2-1; maybe TRBD2 (5 bases). Germline V gives CDR1 ENHRY, CDR2 SYGVKD. The CDR3 runs to 12 residues. V lost 6 bases to trimming and J lost 11 bases, with 14 bases between them. The CDR3 DNA follows: TGTGCCATCAGCCGAGAGTGGGAGCAGCAGTTCTTC. Translation gives CAISREWEQQFF.

The chain links TRBV21-1 to TRBJ1-3; the D call TRBD1 from the table was never checked on the DNA. TRBV21-1 is described as a pseudogene. The CDR3 contains 14 residues. CDR3 residues: CASSRGMVGNTIYF. In nucleotides, the CDR3 is TGTGCCAGCAGCAGGGGCATGGTGGGAAACACCATATATTTT.

V usage is TRBV5-1 and J usage is TRBJ1-4; 9 bases map to TRBD1. CDR3 size: 15 residues. V lost 1 base, J lost 6 bases, and 4 bases stayed unmatched. Germline CDR1 reads SGHRS; CDR2 reads YFSETQ. This chain's CDR3 is CASSLSGQGYEKLFF. CDR3 in DNA: TGCGCCAGCAGCTTGTCGGGACAGGGTTATGAAAAACTGTTTTTT.

The rearrangement links TRBV30 to TRBJ2-5, with D tentatively TRBD1 or TRBD2 (6 bases each). CDR3 length equals 13 residues. The germline V and J ends were trimmed by 4 bases and 7 bases, with 16 bases remaining between them. From germline, CDR1 is GTSNPN and CDR2 SVGIG (reference sequence). This CDR3 reads CAWIIPGGGTQYF. As DNA, the CDR3 is TGTGCCTGGATCATCCCCGGAGGGGGGACCCAGTACTTC.

CDR3 nucleotide sequence: TGTGCCAGCAGCTTATGGGCGACCGAAAACATTCAGTACTTC. This sequence encodes CASSLWATENIQYF. This chain links TRBV7-9 with TRBJ2-4; D remains ambiguous. Germline V gives CDR1 SEHNR, CDR2 FQNEAQ (reference sequence). V was shortened by 2 bases and J by 5 bases, with 10 bases between the two germline ends. This CDR3 has 14 amino acids.

The genes are TRBV5-4 and TRBJ1-1, with 7 positions matching TRBD1. There are 12 residues in the CDR3. V gave up 4 bases and J gave up 7 bases; unmatched junction bases: 4. Germline loops: CDR1 SGHNT, CDR2 YYREEE (reference sequence). CDR3 sequence reads: CASSTWTGEAFF. The CDR3 DNA is TGTGCCAGCAGCACCTGGACAGGTGAAGCTTTCTTT. Filled out from reference TRBV5-4 and TRBJ1-1, the complete variable domain reads ETGVTQSPTHLIKTRGQQVTLRCSSQSGHNTVSWYQQALGQGPQFIFQYYREEENGRGNFPPRFSGLQFPNYSSELNVNALELDDSALYLCASSTWTGEAFFGQGTRLTVV.

The chain joins TRBV5-1 to TRBJ2-3, with 12 nucleotides matching TRBD2. J was trimmed by 6 bases and V by 1 base; bases with no gene match: 6. Per the germline V gene, CDR1 is SGHRS and CDR2 is YFSETQ. CDR3 length: 16 amino acids. The CDR3, as DNA: TGCGCCAGCAGCTTGTCGTCTAGCGGGAGGGGTGATACGCAGTATTTT. It translates to CASSLSSSGRGDTQYF.

The chain combines TRBV6-1 with TRBJ1-3, with a weak D call TRBD1 (6 bases). Between the trimmed V and J ends, which lost 6 bases and 0 bases, there was a span of 12 bases. The CDR3 runs 15 residues. Germline CDR1 is MNHNS and CDR2 is SASEGT. The DNA for the CDR3 is TGTGCCAGCAGCGACAGGCCGAGCTCTGGAAACACCATATATTTT. Protein sequence: CASSDRPSSGNTIYF.

The rearrangement joins TRBV7-2 to TRBJ2-7; possibly TRBD1 or TRBD2 for D (6 bases each). The CDR3 has 16 amino acids. V lost 1 base, J lost 0 bases, and 13 bases lay in between. Germline assignment: CDR1 SGHTA and CDR2 FQGNSA. CDR3 DNA sequence: TGTGCCAGCAGCTTAGAGGGGGGCCCTAGCTCCTACGAGCAGTACTTC. Encoded protein: CASSLEGGPSSYEQYF.